These 32 T cell receptor beta chains originate from one sample sequenced in a study of shared clonotypes between healthy human individuals. TCRdb's table, derived via immunoSEQ multiplex PCR, lists solely in-frame clones and lacks some. The sample consists of approximately 2,000,000 clones, around 93% of them appearing once. Source material: naive CD4+ T cells from PBMCs. As to subset: CD45RA+ positively selected. These receptors all stem from a man aged 18 to 30 in good health. Some clones in this sample may be carry-over from other donors' samples.

This chain uses TRBV7-2 with TRBJ2-1, with TRBD2 matching over 10 bases. Germline-derived CDR1 and CDR2 are SGHTA and FQGNSA. With V trimmed by 5 bases and J by 2 bases, 6 bases remained unmatched. The CDR3 has 16 amino acids. CDR3 sequence: CASSPSGSRPYNEQFF. Here the CDR3 DNA reads TGTGCCAGCAGCCCTAGCGGGAGTCGCCCCTACAATGAGCAGTTCTTC.

This rearrangement joins TRBV19 to TRBJ1-2; unclear D gene. The CDR3 contains 13 residues. In germline, CDR1 is LNHDA, CDR2 SQIVND (reference sequence). V lost 3 bases to trimming and J lost 5 bases, with 10 bases between them. In nucleotides, the CDR3 is TGTGCCAGTAGTATGACTCCAGCTTATGGCTACACCTTC. Its protein product is CASSMTPAYGYTF.

The chain has TRBV7-9 and TRBJ1-1, with 8 bases that match TRBD1. The CDR3 length is 17 residues. CDR1 and CDR2 (germline): SEHNR, FQNEAQ (reference sequence). The junction had 11 bases not matched to a gene; V was cut back by 5 bases and J by 0 bases. The CDR3 nucleotides are TGTGCCAGCAGCCCTACTAGGACAGGGCGGATGAACACTGAAGCTTTCTTT. Translating it yields CASSPTRTGRMNTEAFF. Drawing the rest from reference TRBV7-9 and TRBJ1-1, the complete variable domain is DTGVSQNPRHKITKRGQNVTFRCDPISEHNRLYWYRQTLGQGPEFLTYFQNEAQLEKSRLLSDRFSAERPKGSFSTLEIQRTEQGDSAMYLCASSPTRTGRMNTEAFFGQGTRLTVV.

Note on this clone: The same CDR3 also results from other DNA sequences found in this sample. The genes are TRBV9 and TRBJ2-5, with D perhaps matching TRBD2 (7 bases). Germline values: CDR1 SGDLS, CDR2 YYNGEE. The CDR3 consists of 13 residues. The V end lost 0 bases, the J end lost 9 bases, and 12 bases lay between the germline ends. CDR3 DNA: TGTGCCAGCAGCGTAGATGTAGGGGGGGCCCAGTACTTC. Protein product: CASSVDVGGAQYF. Using reference TRBV9 and TRBJ2-5 for the parts outside the CDR3, the full variable domain is DSGVTQTPKHLITATGQRVTLRCSPRSGDLSVYWYQQSLDQGLQFLIQYYNGEERAKGNILERFSAQQFPDLHSELNLSSLELGDSALYFCASSVDVGGAQYFGPGTRLLVL.

The chain links TRBV15 to TRBJ2-1; D might be TRBD2 (5 bases). V lost 5 bases to trimming and J lost 6 bases, with 14 bases between them. Germline V gives CDR1 LNHNV, CDR2 YYDKDF (reference sequence). This CDR3 is 14 amino acids long. CDR3: CATSPKTRSNEQFF. CDR3 in DNA: TGTGCCACCAGCCCGAAAACTAGATCCAATGAGCAGTTCTTC.

V is TRBV5-1 and J is TRBJ2-7; the D is unclear. Trimming removed 0 bases at V and 6 bases at J, with 16 bases between. Per the germline V gene, CDR1 is SGHRS and CDR2 is YFSETQ. This CDR3 comprises 15 residues. In nucleotides, the CDR3 is TGCGCCAGCAGCTTGGCTTCACCGAGTACATTCGAGCAGTACTTC. Its translation is CASSLASPSTFEQYF.

V usage is TRBV5-1 and J usage is TRBJ1-2; the D is unclear. The germline V gene has CDR1 SGHRS and CDR2 YFSETQ. V was clipped by 3 bases and J by 6 bases, with 12 bases between them. The length of the CDR3 is 13 residues. CDR3 sequence (DNA): TGCGCCAGCAGCTCTACAAGCGTAAATGGCTACACCTTC. Amino acid sequence: CASSSTSVNGYTF.

The V gene is TRBV9, the J gene TRBJ2-2, with D perhaps assigned TRBD1 or TRBD2 (5 bases each). V was trimmed by 0 bases and J by 3 bases, leaving 15 bases between them. Germline-derived CDR1 and CDR2 are SGDLS and YYNGEE. CDR3 length: 17 residues. The CDR3 DNA reads TGTGCCAGCAGCGTAGGTTTGAGGGGCTCGGACACCGGGGAGCTGTTTTTT. It is translated as CASSVGLRGSDTGELFF.

This chain links TRBV5-4 with TRBJ1-1, with a possible D match to TRBD1 (5 bases). This CDR3 contains 15 residues. With 4 bases removed from V and 0 bases from J, the gap between germline ends came to 13 bases. Germline V CDR1 and CDR2: SGHNT, YYREEE (reference sequence). The CDR3 DNA reads TGTGCCAGCAGCCTACCTGGGGGTATGAACACTGAAGCTTTCTTT. This codes for CASSLPGGMNTEAFF.

The chain couples TRBV28 to TRBJ1-3; possibly TRBD1 for D (6 bases). Germline V CDR1 and CDR2: MDHEN, SYDVKM. The CDR3 is made up of 15 amino acids. V gave up 5 bases and J gave up 0 bases, with 11 bases separating them. The CDR3: CASSGQRRSGNTIYF. For the CDR3, the DNA is TGTGCCAGCAGTGGACAGCGCCGCTCTGGAAACACCATATATTTT.

For this clone: Other nucleotide sequences in the sample specify the same CDR3. This chain links TRBV5-1 with TRBJ1-2; TRBD1 matches at 7 bases. Trimming cost V 2 bases and J 1 base; bases outside gene matches: 2. The CDR3 extends over 14 amino acids. CDR1 and CDR2 (germline): SGHRS, YFSETQ. The CDR3 protein is CASSFTGDNYGYTF. The CDR3 bases are TGCGCCAGCAGCTTCACAGGGGATAACTATGGCTACACCTTC.

The rearrangement uses TRBV28 and TRBJ1-5; D is uncertain. Looked up from germline, CDR1 is MDHEN and CDR2 is SYDVKM. The CDR3 consists of 16 residues. V lost 4 bases and J lost 1, with 14 bases in between. The CDR3 sequence is CASSSPELRSNQPQHF. Here the CDR3 DNA reads TGTGCCAGCAGTTCCCCAGAGCTTAGAAGCAATCAGCCCCAGCATTTT.

CDR3: CASSLQTGAGANVLTF. DNA for the CDR3: TGCGCCAGCAGCCTACAAACAGGGGCTGGGGCCAACGTCCTGACTTTC. The chain carries TRBV4-1 and TRBJ2-6; 7 nucleotides line up with TRBD1. CDR3 length equals 16 residues. Germline loops: CDR1 MGHRA, CDR2 YSYEKL. J lost 2 bases, V lost 4 bases, and 5 bases had no gene match.

This chain links TRBV28 with TRBJ2-3; 9 nucleotides match TRBD2. V lost 7 bases and J lost 6; bases outside the gene matches: 14. From germline, CDR1 is MDHEN and CDR2 SYDVKM. This CDR3 region has 16 residues. The DNA for the CDR3 is TGTGCCAGCACCAAGTTGGGTAGCGGGAGTTCTGATACGCAGTATTTT. It is translated as CASTKLGSGSSDTQYF.

This sequence joins TRBV10-3 and TRBJ2-7; tentatively, D is TRBD1 or TRBD2 (5 bases each). V lost 0 bases to trimming and J lost 0 bases, with 12 bases between them. Germline CDR1 and CDR2: ENHRY and SYGVKD. This CDR3 comprises 16 residues. This chain's CDR3 is CAISESGTESSYEQYF. In DNA, the CDR3 is TGTGCCATCAGTGAGTCGGGGACGGAGAGCTCCTACGAGCAGTACTTC.

The CDR3: CASSLEAGISPLHF. DNA of the CDR3: TGTGCCAGCAGCTTAGAGGCGGGAATTTCACCCCTCCACTTT. This chain links TRBV7-9 with TRBJ1-6; D remains ambiguous. V lost 1 base and J 9 bases, leaving 10 bases between the germline ends. The CDR3 runs to 14 residues. Germline V gene lookup returns CDR1 SEHNR and CDR2 FQNEAQ (reference sequence). Combining the CDR3 with reference TRBV7-9 and TRBJ1-6 gives the whole variable domain DTGVSQNPRHKITKRGQNVTFRCDPISEHNRLYWYRQTLGQGPEFLTYFQNEAQLEKSRLLSDRFSAERPKGSFSTLEIQRTEQGDSAMYLCASSLEAGISPLHFGNGTRLTVT.

The chain employs TRBV5-6 and TRBJ1-2; D perhaps matches TRBD1 (5 bases). The CDR3 has 13 amino acids. Germline CDR1 reads SGHDT; CDR2 reads YYEEEE. V lost 2 bases, J lost 8 bases, and 13 bases lay in between. The CDR3 loop is CASSLIGGEGYTF. CDR3 in DNA: TGTGCCAGCAGCTTAATAGGAGGGGAGGGCTACACCTTC.

With respect to this clone: Other DNA sequences in this sample translate to the same CDR3. The chain combines TRBV4-3 with TRBJ2-3; D not certain. Trimming cost V 0 bases and J 1 base, with 5 bases left between them. The germline V gene encodes CDR1 LGHNA and CDR2 YSLEER. The CDR3 loop spans 14 amino acids. The CDR3 DNA is TGCGCCAGCAGCCAAGATGCTCGCACAGATACGCAGTATTTT. This codes for CASSQDARTDTQYF.

The rearrangement joins TRBV2 to TRBJ1-2; D is undetermined. The germline V gene has CDR1 SNHLY and CDR2 FYNNEI. The V gene lost 6 bases and the J gene lost 7 bases, with 21 bases spanning the gap. This CDR3 has 15 amino acids. CDR3 bases: TGTGCCAGCAGGCCCCTTGCGGCAGTGGGGTCTGGCTACACCTTC. Translation gives CASRPLAAVGSGYTF.

CDR3 sequence (DNA): TGTGCCAGCAGCGTAACAGGGTTCGACCAAGAGACCCAGTACTTC. This encodes CASSVTGFDQETQYF. This sequence joins TRBV9 and TRBJ2-5, with a tentative D call TRBD1 (6 bases). There are 15 residues in the CDR3. V lost 1 base to trimming and J lost 0 bases, with 10 bases between them. Germline V gene lookup returns CDR1 SGDLS and CDR2 YYNGEE.

The V and J genes are TRBV6-5 and TRBJ1-2; 9 nucleotides match TRBD1. J was trimmed by 2 bases and V by 6 bases; bases with no gene match: 4. The CDR3 totals 14 residues. From germline, CDR1 is MNHEY and CDR2 SVGAGI. CDR3 DNA: TGTGCCAGCAGACCTGGGACAGGGAACTATGGCTACACCTTC. Translating it yields CASRPGTGNYGYTF.

The chain carries TRBV19 and TRBJ2-7; 8 bases line up with TRBD1. V shed 3 bases, J shed 3 bases, and the junction held 7 bases outside the gene matches. The germline V gene has CDR1 LNHDA and CDR2 SQIVND (reference sequence). The CDR3 is made up of 15 amino acids. CDR3 DNA sequence: TGTGCCAGTAGTATCATGACAGGGGTTAACTACGAGCAGTACTTC. Translation gives CASSIMTGVNYEQYF.

V is TRBV6-6 and J is TRBJ2-5; 7 nucleotides line up with TRBD2. The V and J ends lost 7 bases and 5 bases, in that order; junction bases with no gene match: 7. CDR1 and CDR2 (germline): MNHNY, SVGAGI (reference sequence). The CDR3 consists of 13 residues. CDR3 in DNA: TGTGCCAGCAACCAAGGGGAGGGGGAGACCCAGTACTTC. It codes for CASNQGEGETQYF.

This CDR3 reads CASSWGPFTGELFF. The CDR3 DNA follows: TGTGCCAGCAGCTGGGGGCCTTTCACCGGGGAGCTGTTTTTT. The chain couples TRBV7-3 to TRBJ2-2, with D maybe TRBD1 (6 bases). CDR3 length: 14 residues. V lost 4 bases and J 4 bases, leaving 10 bases between the germline ends. Germline loops: CDR1 SGHTA, CDR2 FQGTGA.

DNA of the CDR3: TGTGCCAGCAGCGTCCGAGGGGACAGCGAGCAGTACTTC. Amino acid sequence: CASSVRGDSEQYF. The chain carries TRBV9 and TRBJ2-7; TRBD1 matches 7 bases. The germline CDR1 and CDR2 sequences are SGDLS and YYNGEE. V was clipped by 2 bases and J by 6 bases; unmatched bases: 5. This CDR3 has 13 amino acids.

Worth noting for this clone: Other DNA sequences in this sample translate to the same CDR3. The gene calls are TRBV6-6 and TRBJ2-1; 10 nucleotides match TRBD1. This CDR3 comprises 14 residues. With 6 bases clipped from V and 4 bases from J, the junction kept 3 bases outside the gene matches. The germline gives CDR1 MNHNY, CDR2 SVGAGI (reference sequence). The CDR3: CASSRDRGYNEQFF. The CDR3 DNA follows: TGTGCCAGCAGCCGGGACAGGGGATACAATGAGCAGTTCTTC.

On this clone: The sample contains more than one DNA sequence encoding this CDR3. The chain is built from TRBV19 and TRBJ2-2; D ambiguous. With 9 bases removed from V and 0 bases from J, the gap between germline ends came to 5 bases. This CDR3 has 12 residues. Looked up from germline, CDR1 is LNHDA and CDR2 is SQIVND (reference sequence). The CDR3 DNA reads as TGTGCCAGCAATTCGAACACCGGGGAGCTGTTTTTT. Its translation is CASNSNTGELFF.

The chain carries TRBV4-1 and TRBJ2-7; 7 nucleotides agree with TRBD2. This CDR3 has 16 residues. Germline loops: CDR1 MGHRA, CDR2 YSYEKL. V shed 0 bases, J shed 4 bases, and the junction held 9 bases outside the gene matches. DNA of the CDR3: TGCGCCAGCAGCCAAGATCAACGGGAGGCAAAGTACGAGCAGTACTTC. Translating gives CASSQDQREAKYEQYF.

This chain connects TRBV30 to TRBJ1-4; D may be TRBD1 (5 bases). From germline, CDR1 is GTSNPN and CDR2 SVGIG (reference sequence). The CDR3 length is 14 residues. V was shortened by 0 bases and J by 8 bases, with 13 bases between the two germline ends. Here the CDR3 DNA reads TGTGCCTGGAGTGTTTGGACAAGAAGAGAAAAACTGTTTTTT. This sequence encodes CAWSVWTRREKLFF.

This clone was detected only a few times. This rearrangement joins TRBV7-9 to TRBJ1-2, with 9 bases that match TRBD1. Germline lookup yields CDR1 SEHNR and CDR2 FQNEAQ (reference sequence). The junction had 8 bases not matched to a gene; V was cut back by 4 bases and J by 8 bases. The CDR3 is 14 residues long. In DNA form, the CDR3 reads TGTGCCAGCAGCTCGGGACAGGGATTCCACGGCTACACCTTC. It yields the protein CASSSGQGFHGYTF.

The CDR3 reads CASSFVLGNGELFF. The CDR3 coding sequence is TGCGCCAGCAGCTTCGTCCTGGGGAACGGGGAGCTGTTTTTT. The chain employs TRBV5-1 and TRBJ2-2; no definite D call. The V gene's germline CDR1 is SGHRS and CDR2 YFSETQ. The CDR3 sequence is 14 residues long. V lost 2 bases to trimming and J lost 7 bases, with 12 bases between them. Full variable domain (remainder filled in from reference TRBV5-1 and TRBJ2-2): KAGVTQTPRYLIKTRGQQVTLSCSPISGHRSVSWYQQTPGQGLQFLFEYFSETQRNKGNFPGRFSGRQFSNSRSEMNVSTLELGDSALYLCASSFVLGNGELFFGEGSRLTVL.

In the case of this clone: A read error may account for a junction end that differs from germline. The V and J genes are TRBV7-3 and TRBJ2-3, with TRBD2 matching over 10 bases. CDR3 length: 17 residues. Germline V gene data show CDR1 as SGHTA and CDR2 as FQGTGA. CDR3 nucleotide sequence: TGTGCCAGCAGCCCAACCCCAAGACTAGCGGGCACAGATACGCGGTATTTT. It codes for CASSPTPRLAGTDTRYF.